The sequence of this TCR beta chain was determined in a study of T cell responses to AZD1222 COVID-19 vaccine. The study, taken as a whole, reports: Most donors were white British and more were female, and clonal diversity was possibly underestimated. No day 14 peak samples; only post-peak repertoires were characterized. Close to half of all spike-specific TCRs reportedly target regions of the variants that are unmutated.

Trimming shortened V by 0 bases and J by 7 bases, and 7 bases separated the two germline ends. The CDR3 has 13 amino acids. The germline CDR1 and CDR2 sequences are SGHRS and YFSETQ. Concerning this clone itself: Its antigen is not identified.

Clones were sequenced by immunoSEQ multiplex PCR, and TCRdb holds only the in-frame ones, with some missing. Altogether more than 150,000 clones are present, 85% to 90% being singletons, with the ten largest covering just over 9%. The receptor was isolated from an adult who received the AZD1222 COVID-19 vaccine. This rearrangement joins TRBV5-1 to TRBJ2-2, with unresolved D. This specimen consisted of peripheral blood, obtained 28 days after the second AZD1222 dose. The CDR3, as DNA: TGCGCCAGCAGCTTGGCAGTCGACGGGGAGCTGTTTTTT. Protein: CASSLAVDGELFF.